The source of this TCR beta chain is a study of sequential checkpoint blockade in melanoma. As for the study in general: Arm A got nivolumab then ipilimumab; arm B the reverse, 1:1.

Worth noting for this clone: Its ends do not fully match the called genes, so a read error is possible.

The CDR3 runs 18 residues. The germline V gene encodes CDR1 MNHNS and CDR2 SASEGT. Described treatment: randomized to nivolumab then ipilimumab (arm A) or the reverse (arm B). Clones were read by immunoSEQ multiplex PCR, and TCRdb kept only the in-frame ones, dropping some. This table has under 20,000 clones, around 80% appearing once. This specimen consisted of CD8+ T cells sorted from blood (inferred from file names), obtained from a patient given nivolumab and ipilimumab in sequence. This rearrangement joins TRBV6-1 to TRBJ1-6; D may be TRBD1 (5 bases). This clonotype originated in a human donor with melanoma. CDR3 region: CASREDSVISSYNSPLHF. The DNA of the CDR3 is TGTGCCAGCAGAGAAGACAGTGTTATTAGCTCCTATAATTCACCCCTCCACTTT.